This record covers a single TCR beta chain. Authors' processing steps: Amplification of reference gene primers was used by the study to estimate nucleated cell counts. This table comes from immunoSEQ multiplex PCR, and its TCRdb copy is limited to in-frame clones, with some not included. V, J and clone size are those of that table, while D and trimming were read from the DNA. In the table there are around 100,000 clones, roughly 88% of which are singletons. The data are from a study of blood T cell repertoires in COVID-19. Study background: PBMCs, B-cell-depleted T cells, or T cells provided the cDNA or gDNA that made up the material.

Trimming pared 1 base from V and 3 bases from J, leaving 7 bases between. Germline CDR1 is SGDLS and CDR2 is YYNGEE. The CDR3 length is 13 residues. Input material: peripheral blood. The sequence was obtained from a woman between 70 and 85 years old with acute or convalescent COVID-19. The chain joins TRBV9 to TRBJ1-1, with unresolved D. CDR3 in DNA: TGTGCCAGCAGCGTACACGGGGACACTGAAGCTTTCTTT. The encoded protein is CASSVHGDTEAFF.